The next 20 T cell receptor beta chains were all read from a single sample in a study of OX40 agonist ivuxolimab in advanced cancers. Library prep was done by the immunoSEQ multiplex PCR assay. Sourced from immuneACCESS, this table was stored by TCRdb with only in-frame sequences that have V and J called. A share of the clones is absent; for the studies checked, an unresolved V gene accounts for under half, and the remainder has no known explanation. The sample has 65,000 to 75,000 clones on record, 88% of them singletons. The biggest ten clones account for less than 1% of the sample. The specimen comprised CD4+ or CD8+ T cells sorted from blood, sampled in a trial of the OX40 agonist ivuxolimab. The receptors derive from an adult with an advanced solid tumor such as melanoma, head and neck, liver or kidney cancer.

The chain couples TRBV6-6 to TRBJ2-1; TRBD1 aligns across 8 bases. CDR1 is MNHNY and CDR2 is SVGAGI in the germline V gene (reference sequence). V was pared by 2 bases and J by 2 bases, with 2 bases of the junction left unmatched. The CDR3 runs 15 residues. CDR3 amino acids: CASSYDRGTYNEQFF. CDR3 nucleotides: TGTGCCAGCAGTTACGACAGGGGAACCTACAATGAGCAGTTCTTC.

J is TRBJ2-7 and V is TRBV5-1; 8 bases are a match to TRBD1. The CDR3 spans 14 residues. The J segment lost 6 bases and the V segment lost 4 bases, leaving 9 bases of the junction unmatched. Germline CDR1 reads SGHRS; CDR2 reads YFSETQ. The CDR3 loop is CASSGTGDRGEQYF. The CDR3 bases are TGCGCCAGCAGCGGGACAGGTGACAGGGGCGAGCAGTACTTC.

This chain uses TRBV2 with TRBJ2-2; weak D call: TRBD1 (6 bases). V gave up 6 bases and J gave up 5 bases, with 16 bases separating them. This CDR3 contains 15 residues. Germline lookup yields CDR1 SNHLY and CDR2 FYNNEI. The DNA for the CDR3 is TGTGCCAGCAGGGCGGGCAGTACAGGGACCGGGGAGCTGTTTTTT. Translating it yields CASRAGSTGTGELFF. The full variable domain, rest sourced from reference TRBV2 and TRBJ2-2, is EPEVTQTPSHQVTQMGQEVILRCVPISNHLYFYWYRQILGQKVEFLVSFYNNEISEKSEIFDDQFSVERPDGSNFTLKIRSTKLEDSAMYFCASRAGSTGTGELFFGEGSRLTVL.

The chain is built from TRBV7-8 and TRBJ2-7, with 7 bases fitting TRBD2. Looked up from germline, CDR1 is SGHVS and CDR2 is FQNEAQ. This CDR3 comprises 14 residues. Trimming cost V 3 bases and J 3 bases; bases outside gene matches: 5. CDR3 protein: CASSLPGTNYEQYF. In DNA form, the CDR3 reads TGTGCCAGCAGCTTGCCCGGGACTAACTACGAGCAGTACTTC.

This clone was seen a handful of times. This chain links TRBV19 with TRBJ2-1; 10 bases map to TRBD1. The CDR3 totals 13 residues. Germline V gene lookup returns CDR1 LNHDA and CDR2 SQIVND (reference sequence). CDR3 region: CEAGTGAYNEQFF. The CDR3 nucleotides are TGTGAAGCCGGGACAGGGGCCTACAATGAGCAGTTCTTC.

The rearrangement links TRBV18 to TRBJ2-7; D possibly corresponds to TRBD2 (5 bases). Between the trimmed V and J ends, which lost 3 bases and 2 bases, there was a span of 8 bases. This CDR3 comprises 13 residues. CDR1 is KGHSH, CDR2 LQKENI, per germline. In DNA form, the CDR3 reads TGTGCCAGCTCACCCGGGGTAGCCTACGAGCAGTACTTC. This gives the protein CASSPGVAYEQYF.

This chain links TRBV7-2 with TRBJ2-2; D assignment may be TRBD1 or TRBD2 (5 bases each). The length of the CDR3 is 15 residues. Trimming pared 7 bases from V and 2 bases from J, leaving 14 bases between. CDR1 and CDR2 (germline): SGHTA, FQGNSA. CDR3 in amino acids: CASNSGRRNTGELFF. As DNA, the CDR3 is TGTGCCAGCAACTCGGGACGGAGAAACACCGGGGAGCTGTTTTTT.

The chain combines TRBV4-2 with TRBJ2-7, with 9 bases that match TRBD1. Germline lookup yields CDR1 LGHNA and CDR2 YNFKEQ. Losses at the gene ends were 2 bases for V and 4 bases for J; bases not matched to a gene: 3. This CDR3 comprises 14 residues. Here the CDR3 DNA reads TGTGCCAGCAGCCAACCGACAGGGGGGTACGAGCAGTACTTC. Translating gives CASSQPTGGYEQYF.

This rearrangement joins TRBV28 to TRBJ2-5, with D uncertain. Trimming cost V 1 base and J 0 bases, with 3 bases left between them. Per the germline V gene, CDR1 is MDHEN and CDR2 is SYDVKM. The CDR3 runs to 13 residues. CDR3 nucleotides: TGTGCCAGCAGTTTATCGTACCAAGAGACCCAGTACTTC. Protein: CASSLSYQETQYF.

The genes are TRBV18 and TRBJ2-5, with 8 bases matching TRBD1. The ends lost 1 base at V and 2 bases at J; junction bases unmatched: 6. Germline lookup yields CDR1 KGHSH and CDR2 LQKENI. The CDR3 sequence is 16 residues long. Here the CDR3 reads CASSPRTGLDQETQYF. For the CDR3, the DNA is TGTGCCAGCTCACCACGGACAGGGTTGGATCAAGAGACCCAGTACTTC.

This clone was counted between two and nine times. This rearrangement joins TRBV28 to TRBJ1-5; D remains ambiguous. V lost 2 bases and J 2 bases, leaving 7 bases between the germline ends. CDR3 length: 14 amino acids. The germline CDR1 and CDR2 sequences are MDHEN and SYDVKM. CDR3 DNA: TGTGCCAGCAGTTTAATGGGAGGCAATCAGCCCCAGCATTTT. Translating it yields CASSLMGGNQPQHF. Full variable domain (rest looked up from reference TRBV28 and TRBJ1-5): DVKVTQSSRYLVKRTGEKVFLECVQDMDHENMFWYRQDPGLGLRLIYFSYDVKMKEKGDIPEGYSVSREKKERFSLILESASTNQTSMYLCASSLMGGNQPQHFGDGTRLSIL.

The chain employs TRBV9 and TRBJ2-3; D not resolved. The germline CDR1 and CDR2 sequences are SGDLS and YYNGEE. With 4 bases removed from V and 2 bases from J, the gap between germline ends came to 11 bases. This CDR3 contains 14 residues. The CDR3 DNA sequence: TGTGCCAGCAGCCCCCGGGTACACACAGATACGCAGTATTTT. Translated, it gives CASSPRVHTDTQYF. The full variable domain, in which reference TRBV9 and TRBJ2-3 provide the parts outside the CDR3, is DSGVTQTPKHLITATGQRVTLRCSPRSGDLSVYWYQQSLDQGLQFLIQYYNGEERAKGNILERFSAQQFPDLHSELNLSSLELGDSALYFCASSPRVHTDTQYFGPGTRLTVL.

Turning to this clone: One junction end does not reproduce the germline sequence, and a read error may be involved. The chain joins TRBV11-2 to TRBJ2-7; D remains ambiguous. Germline assignment: CDR1 SGHAT and CDR2 FQNNGV. This CDR3 is built from 15 residues. The CDR3 loop reads CASSVIWAPTYGLNF. The CDR3 coding sequence is TGTGCCAGCAGCGTGATATGGGCCCCAACGTACGGTTTGAACTTC.

The chain couples TRBV6-5 to TRBJ1-2; the D gene is possibly TRBD1 (5 bases). The CDR3 spans 15 residues. V lost 8 bases to trimming and J lost 4 bases, with 20 bases between them. Germline CDR1 reads MNHEY; CDR2 reads SVGAGI. CDR3 sequence reads: CASAQGSGSLYGYTF. The CDR3 nucleotides read TGTGCCAGCGCCCAGGGCTCTGGAAGTCTCTATGGCTACACCTTC.

This sequence joins TRBV18 and TRBJ1-4; D ambiguous. Between the trimmed V and J ends, which lost 3 bases and 8 bases, there was a span of 13 bases. Germline assignment: CDR1 KGHSH and CDR2 LQKENI. This CDR3 is built from 14 residues. The DNA of the CDR3 is TGTGCCAGCTCACCGGGCCTTCAGAAGGAAAAACTGTTTTTT. Amino acids: CASSPGLQKEKLFF.

A single count supports this clone. The V call is TRBV5-6, the J call TRBJ2-5; a possible D gene is TRBD2 (6 bases). Germline V CDR1 and CDR2: SGHDT, YYEEEE. Trimming cost V 2 bases and J 5 bases, with 16 bases left between them. CDR3 size: 15 residues. The CDR3 DNA follows: TGTGCCAGCAGCTTTTTTAGACTAGGGCGGGAGACCCAGTACTTC. This gives the protein CASSFFRLGRETQYF.

The chain employs TRBV7-3 and TRBJ2-2; 12 bases map to TRBD2. CDR3 length: 16 amino acids. Looked up from germline, CDR1 is SGHTA and CDR2 is FQGTGA. The trim removed 5 bases at V and 5 bases at J, leaving 6 bases unmatched. CDR3 residues: CASSLGLAGTTGELFF. The DNA of the CDR3 is TGTGCCAGCAGCCTCGGACTAGCGGGAACAACCGGGGAGCTGTTTTTT. Based on the CDR3 plus reference TRBV7-3 and TRBJ2-2, the full variable domain is GAGVSQTPSNKVTEKGKYVELRCDPISGHTALYWYRQSLGQGPEFLIYFQGTGAADDSGLPNDRFFAVRPEGSVSTLKIQRTERGDSAVYLCASSLGLAGTTGELFFGEGSRLTVL.

Points on this clone: Its ends do not fully match the called genes, so a read error is possible. The chain joins TRBV7-8 to TRBJ1-1; a possible D gene is TRBD1 (6 bases). CDR3 length equals 17 residues. Germline CDR1 and CDR2: SGHVS and FQNEAQ. DNA of the CDR3: TGTGCCAGCAGATTAGAACTACCGGGACAACTGAACACTGAAGCTTTCTTT. Translation gives CASRLELPGQLNTEAFF.

The chain links TRBV28 to TRBJ2-7, with TRBD1 as a possible D gene (6 bases). Trimming cost V 7 bases and J 4 bases, with 11 bases left between them. Germline CDR1 is MDHEN and CDR2 is SYDVKM. The CDR3 length is 12 residues. The CDR3 DNA follows: TGTGCCAGCACACAGGGAAAATACGAGCAGTACTTC. This sequence encodes CASTQGKYEQYF.

CDR3 amino acids: CASSLSGGLSYEQYF. The CDR3, as DNA: TGTGCCAGCAGCCTGAGCGGGGGGCTTTCCTACGAGCAGTACTTC. This rearrangement joins TRBV7-3 to TRBJ2-7; 9 positions agree with TRBD2. CDR3 length: 15 residues. CDR1 and CDR2 (germline): SGHTA, FQGTGA. Losses at the gene ends were 5 bases for V and 1 base for J; bases not matched to a gene: 6.